This T cell receptor (beta chain) was captured by sequencing in a study of identical twins. Overall study results and limits: Twin-shared out-of-frame alpha sequences were enriched for low generation probability.

The table lists this clonotype with a few counts. The antigen is undetermined. From the 5' RACE reads, TCRdb called clonotypes with MiXCR, one entry per CDR3 protein. The data contain some 230,000 distinct CDR3 sequences, 6.5% to 8% of them seen just once; the ten biggest clones take up 13% to 15%. This sample also appeared in a second study, on T cells expressing NK-cell markers. According to that study: The leading position in the CD3+CD56-NKG2C+ fraction of several donors also went to these clonotypes.

This receptor was identified in a young woman in good health. The sample was CD8+ T cells sorted from blood.

The CDR3 bases are TGCGCCAGCAGCGCGGGACGGAGTGGTGAGCAGTACTTC. Translating it yields CASSAGRSGEQYF. The chain employs TRBV5-1 and TRBJ2-7, with D perhaps matching TRBD2 (6 bases). Germline V gene sequence: CDR1 SGHRS, CDR2 YFSETQ. The CDR3 is 13 amino acids. With 4 bases removed from V and 7 bases from J, the gap between germline ends came to 15 bases.